The 10 T cell receptor beta chains reported below all come from one sample, sequenced in a study of T cells in Graves' hyperthyroidism and ophthalmopathy. The TCR beta CDR3 regions underwent amplification using RNA transcripts as the source. The TCR CDR3 first-round RT-PCR relied on the HTBI primer set. TCRdb recomputed calls from the multiplex PCR reads with MiXCR, one row per CDR3 protein. The sample lists a few hundred thousand distinct CDR3 sequences, more than 15% occurring once. The sample taken for sequencing was blood. The receptors stem from a woman between 18 and 30 years old with Graves' hyperthyroidism that later progressed to Graves' ophthalmopathy.

At least ten counts were recorded for this clonotype. J is TRBJ1-2 and V is TRBV11-2; TRBD1 aligns across 9 bases. The CDR3 runs 14 residues. Germline CDR1 reads SGHAT; CDR2 reads FQNNGV. J lost 8 bases, V lost 5 bases, and 9 bases had no gene match. The CDR3 DNA is TGTGCCAGCAGCCGGCCCGGGACAGGGCTCGGCTACACCTTC. Amino acid sequence: CASSRPGTGLGYTF. Combining the CDR3 with reference TRBV11-2 and TRBJ1-2 gives the whole variable domain EAGVAQSPRYKIIEKRQSVAFWCNPISGHATLYWYQQILGQGPKLLIQFQNNGVVDDSQLPKDRFSAERLKGVDSTLKIQPAKLEDSAVYLCASSRPGTGLGYTFGSGTRLTVV.

The genes are TRBV30 and TRBJ2-7, with 8 nucleotides matching TRBD2. Per germline, CDR1 GTSNPN and CDR2 SVGIG (reference sequence). This CDR3 is built from 15 residues. J gave up 2 bases and V 1 base, and 7 bases lay outside the gene matches. CDR3 DNA sequence: TGTGCCTGGAGTGGGAGCGGGAGCTCGGCCTACGAGCAGTACTTC. It translates to CAWSGSGSSAYEQYF. Based on the CDR3 plus reference TRBV30 and TRBJ2-7, the full variable domain is SQTIHQWPATLVQPVGSPLSLECTVEGTSNPNLYWYRQAAGRGLQLLFYSVGIGQISSEVPQNLSASRPQDRQFILSSKKLLLSDSGFYLCAWSGSGSSAYEQYFGPGTRLTVT.

This clonotype was counted ten times or more. J is TRBJ2-3 and V is TRBV29-1; D is possibly TRBD2 (5 bases). The CDR3 consists of 12 residues. Germline V gene sequence: CDR1 SQVTM, CDR2 ANQGSEA. Trimming stripped 3 bases from V and 5 bases from J, with 9 bases between. CDR3 bases: TGCAGCGTTGAGAGGGATGGAGATACGCAGTATTTT. It encodes CSVERDGDTQYF.

At least ten counts were recorded for this clonotype. This sequence joins TRBV2 and TRBJ2-7, with D perhaps matching TRBD2 (6 bases). Trimming removed 7 bases from V and 0 bases from J, with 13 bases in between. The CDR3 has 14 amino acids. The germline V gene encodes CDR1 SNHLY and CDR2 FYNNEI. The CDR3 DNA follows: TGTGCCAGCACTCGGGACGGGAGCTCCTACGAGCAGTACTTC. Its translation is CASTRDGSSYEQYF.

The rearrangement joins TRBV28 to TRBJ1-1, with 9 bases lining up with TRBD1. The V gene's germline CDR1 is MDHEN and CDR2 SYDVKM. The ends lost 4 bases at V and 3 bases at J; junction bases unmatched: 12. The length of the CDR3 is 17 residues. The CDR3: CASSSMVVGTGYTEAFF. DNA of the CDR3: TGTGCCAGCAGTTCGATGGTTGTCGGGACAGGGTACACTGAAGCTTTCTTT. Supplemented by reference TRBV28 and TRBJ1-1, the full variable domain reads DVKVTQSSRYLVKRTGEKVFLECVQDMDHENMFWYRQDPGLGLRLIYFSYDVKMKEKGDIPEGYSVSREKKERFSLILESASTNQTSMYLCASSSMVVGTGYTEAFFGQGTRLTVV.

This clonotype was counted only a few times. The chain combines TRBV7-2 with TRBJ1-5; D is uncertain. Between the trimmed V and J ends, which lost 3 bases and 5 bases, there was a span of 5 bases. Germline V lookup: CDR1 SGHTA, CDR2 FQGNSA. The CDR3 is made up of 12 amino acids. The CDR3 region is CASSFTDQPQHF. The CDR3 DNA reads TGTGCCAGCAGCTTCACAGATCAGCCCCAGCATTTT.

This clonotype was observed at least ten times. The CDR3 region has the DNA TGCAGTGTCCAGAGGGGGGGGGTGAGTGAGCAGTTCTTC. Amino acid sequence: CSVQRGGVSEQFF. V usage is TRBV20-1 and J usage is TRBJ2-1, with D tentatively TRBD2 (7 bases). The CDR3 loop spans 13 amino acids. Germline V lookup: CDR1 DFQATT, CDR2 SNEGSKA (reference sequence). V lost 7 bases and J lost 9, with 19 bases in between.

V and J are TRBV6-1 and TRBJ2-1, with 9 bases that match TRBD2. CDR1 MNHNS and CDR2 SASEGT come from the germline V gene. CDR3 length equals 16 residues. Trimming removed 6 bases from V and 4 bases from J; junction bases left unmatched: 10. CDR3 amino acids: CASSLQGLAFYNEQFF. DNA of the CDR3: TGTGCCAGCAGCCTACAGGGACTAGCATTTTACAATGAGCAGTTCTTC.

This clonotype came up many times. The rearrangement uses TRBV6-1 and TRBJ2-1; D call uncertain. Germline CDR1 MNHNS, CDR2 SASEGT. Trimming removed 5 bases at V and 4 bases at J, with 9 bases between. The CDR3 loop spans 13 amino acids. The CDR3 bases are TGTGCCAGCAGTTACGGACCGTACAATGAGCAGTTCTTC. Protein: CASSYGPYNEQFF.

This clonotype occurred many times. The chain couples TRBV7-2 to TRBJ2-1; 8 bases are shared with TRBD2. Looked up from germline, CDR1 is SGHTA and CDR2 is FQGNSA. The CDR3 contains 16 residues. J lost 6 bases, V lost 5 bases, and 12 bases had no gene match. The CDR3 DNA reads TGTGCCAGCAGCCCAGGTCGGACTAGCCTGGGCAATGAGCAGTTCTTC. Encoded protein: CASSPGRTSLGNEQFF.